This T cell receptor beta chain was documented in a study of Graves' ophthalmopathy and Graves' hyperthyroidism. Overall study context: The collection of peripheral blood took place at initial diagnosis, before any treatment.

This clonotype was seen many times. The length of the CDR3 is 14 residues. V shed 1 base and J shed 8 bases, with 12 bases lying between them. Looked up from germline, CDR1 is SGHKS and CDR2 is YYEKEE (reference sequence). PBMCs originated in 10 ml of fresh peripheral blood. Amplifying from RNA transcripts, the study obtained TCR beta CDR3 regions. RT-PCR was first run with HTBI primers, then multiplex PCR in a second round. TCRdb ran MiXCR on the multiplex PCR reads and lists one entry per CDR3 protein. The profile shows around 600,000 distinct CDR3 sequences, 35% to 50% of them singletons. Sequenced: peripheral blood. This rearrangement joins TRBV5-5 to TRBJ1-4; the D is unclear. The source of this sequence is an adult man with Graves' ophthalmopathy. The CDR3 here is CASSLIGPPEKLFF. The CDR3 DNA is TGTGCCAGCAGCTTGATTGGACCGCCCGAAAAACTGTTTTTT.